These 30 T cell receptor beta chains came from one sample sequenced in a study of CD8 T cells in Susac syndrome. An input of roughly 0.5 to 1 ug of RNA was subjected to reverse transcription using random hexamers. MiXCR, applied by TCRdb to the immunoSEQ multiplex PCR reads, yields one record per CDR3 protein. The repertoire holds about 140,000 distinct CDR3 sequences, with approximately 95% as singletons. Sample: CD4+ T cells from PBMCs. Receptors were obtained from a human donor with Susac syndrome.

The chain employs TRBV30 and TRBJ2-3; TRBD2 agrees at 8 bases. The CDR3 runs to 17 residues. Germline CDR1 GTSNPN, CDR2 SVGIG (reference sequence). The ends lost 3 bases at V and 4 bases at J; junction bases unmatched: 15. The CDR3 sequence: CAWSLTLTSVTADTQYF. The CDR3 DNA reads TGTGCCTGGAGCCTTACACTGACTAGCGTGACGGCAGATACGCAGTATTTT.

The chain is built from TRBV29-1 and TRBJ2-7; D might be TRBD2 (6 bases). The germline gives CDR1 SQVTM, CDR2 ANQGSEA. There are 14 residues in the CDR3. V was shortened by 5 bases and J by 3 bases, with 17 bases between the two germline ends. In DNA, the CDR3 is TGCAGCGTTTCCTGGCGGGGCAGGAGCTACGAGCAGTACTTC. This encodes CSVSWRGRSYEQYF.

This clonotype has more than one count but fewer than ten. The chain couples TRBV7-9 to TRBJ1-1; no reliable D call. V lost 2 bases to trimming and J lost 3 bases, with 16 bases between them. Germline loops: CDR1 SEHNR, CDR2 FQNEAQ (reference sequence). There are 16 residues in the CDR3. The CDR3 reads CASSLMGALRDTEAFF. DNA of the CDR3: TGTGCCAGCAGCTTAATGGGCGCGCTGAGGGACACTGAAGCTTTCTTT.

The chain carries TRBV19 and TRBJ1-5; D is ambiguous. CDR1 and CDR2 (germline): LNHDA, SQIVND (reference sequence). V was shortened by 7 bases and J by 5 bases, with 12 bases between the two germline ends. This CDR3 is built from 13 residues. CDR3 nucleotides: TGTGCCAGTATTGAGGACCGACATCAGCCCCAGCATTTT. It translates to CASIEDRHQPQHF.

The CDR3 DNA reads as TGTGCCAGCAGCGACGCGGGGGGTTACTACAATGAGCAGTTCTTC. Translated: CASSDAGGYYNEQFF. This chain joins TRBV7-2 and TRBJ2-1, with 8 bases lining up with TRBD2. The CDR3 loop spans 15 amino acids. Germline loops: CDR1 SGHTA, CDR2 FQGNSA. Trimming removed 5 bases from V and 3 bases from J; junction bases left unmatched: 6. The complete variable domain, with remaining parts taken from reference TRBV7-2 and TRBJ2-1, reads GAGVSQSPSNKVTEKGKDVELRCDPISGHTALYWYRQSLGQGLEFLIYFQGNSAPDKSGLPSDRFSAERTGGSVSTLTIQRTQQEDSAVYLCASSDAGGYYNEQFFGPGTRLTVL.

A single count supports this clonotype. The V gene is TRBV24-1, the J gene TRBJ2-1; D possibly corresponds to TRBD1 (6 bases). CDR3 length: 12 amino acids. The V gene lost 4 bases and the J gene lost 12 bases, with 12 bases spanning the gap. The germline gives CDR1 KGHDR, CDR2 SFDVKD. CDR3 sequence: CATSEGRGTQFF. The CDR3 coding sequence is TGTGCCACCAGTGAGGGCAGGGGAACGCAGTTCTTC.

The rearrangement uses TRBV18 and TRBJ1-2; D may be TRBD1 (6 bases). The CDR3 runs to 12 residues. The V end was cut by 4 bases, the J end by 6 bases, with 9 bases between. Germline CDR1 KGHSH, CDR2 LQKENI. CDR3 amino acids: CASSRQENGYTF. The CDR3 coding sequence is TGTGCCAGCTCACGACAGGAGAATGGCTACACCTTC.

This clonotype was found once. This sequence joins TRBV7-2 and TRBJ1-2; TRBD1 is a possible D gene (6 bases). The length of the CDR3 is 14 residues. Germline CDR1 and CDR2: SGHTA and FQGNSA. Trimming took 5 bases from V and 4 from J, leaving 14 bases between them. CDR3 protein: CASSTAGEVYGYTF. The CDR3 nucleotides read TGTGCCAGCAGCACCGCAGGGGAGGTCTATGGCTACACCTTC.

The chain combines TRBV12-3 or TRBV12-4 with TRBJ1-5, with TRBD1 matching 8 bases. This CDR3 spans 13 amino acids. J gave up 11 bases and V 3 bases, and 6 bases lay outside the gene matches. The chain's CDR3 is CASSFVPQGAQHF. The CDR3 nucleotides read TGTGCCAGCAGTTTCGTACCACAGGGGGCCCAGCATTTT.

CDR3 in amino acids: CSASSTDSGNTIYF. The CDR3 nucleotides read TGCAGTGCTTCCAGTACAGACTCTGGAAACACCATATATTTT. V and J are TRBV20-1 and TRBJ1-3; D unclear. V was trimmed by 5 bases and J by 0 bases, leaving 11 bases between them. There are 14 residues in the CDR3. The germline CDR1 and CDR2 sequences are DFQATT and SNEGSKA (reference sequence).

The chain joins TRBV30 to TRBJ1-2; D is ambiguous. The CDR3 is 14 amino acids. Trimming stripped 4 bases from V and 2 bases from J, with 14 bases between. Germline V gene data show CDR1 as GTSNPN and CDR2 as SVGIG (reference sequence). The CDR3 bases are TGTGCCTGGACCAACCTTGCGGTGAACTATGGCTACACCTTC. It encodes CAWTNLAVNYGYTF. Full variable domain (rest looked up from reference TRBV30 and TRBJ1-2): SQTIHQWPATLVQPVGSPLSLECTVEGTSNPNLYWYRQAAGRGLQLLFYSVGIGQISSEVPQNLSASRPQDRQFILSSKKLLLSDSGFYLCAWTNLAVNYGYTFGSGTRLTVV.

The V and J genes are TRBV12-3 or TRBV12-4 and TRBJ1-5; 7 nucleotides agree with TRBD1. V lost 6 bases to trimming and J lost 5 bases; unmatched junction nucleotides: 7. The CDR3 runs 14 residues. The CDR3 sequence is CASSQEGAYQPQHF. The CDR3 DNA sequence: TGTGCCAGCAGCCAGGAGGGGGCTTATCAGCCCCAGCATTTT.

V is TRBV7-9 and J is TRBJ1-1; D is uncertain. Germline V lookup: CDR1 SEHNR, CDR2 FQNEAQ (reference sequence). V was trimmed by 5 bases and J by 3 bases, leaving 13 bases between them. The CDR3 is made up of 14 amino acids. CDR3 amino acids: CASSHVGPYTEAFF. The CDR3 nucleotides are TGTGCCAGCAGCCACGTAGGGCCATACACTGAAGCTTTCTTT. Full variable domain (rest looked up from reference TRBV7-9 and TRBJ1-1): DTGVSQNPRHKITKRGQNVTFRCDPISEHNRLYWYRQTLGQGPEFLTYFQNEAQLEKSRLLSDRFSAERPKGSFSTLEIQRTEQGDSAMYLCASSHVGPYTEAFFGQGTRLTVV.

The V gene is TRBV18, the J gene TRBJ2-7; 12 nucleotides agree with TRBD1. The CDR3 consists of 15 residues. Germline CDR1 reads KGHSH; CDR2 reads LQKENI. V shed 5 bases, J shed 6 bases, and the junction held 8 bases outside the gene matches. This chain's CDR3 is CASSLPGQGASEQYF. In DNA form, the CDR3 reads TGTGCCAGCTCATTACCGGGACAGGGGGCTTCCGAGCAGTACTTC.

J is TRBJ1-1 and V is TRBV30; 8 nucleotides match TRBD1. CDR1 is GTSNPN, CDR2 SVGIG, per germline (reference sequence). The V and J ends lost 2 bases and 8 bases, in that order; junction bases with no gene match: 4. This CDR3 spans 12 amino acids. The CDR3 DNA follows: TGTGCCTGGAGTCAACAGGGGGTAGAAGCTTTCTTT. It is translated as CAWSQQGVEAFF. Full variable domain (outside the CDR3, taken from reference TRBV30 and TRBJ1-1): SQTIHQWPATLVQPVGSPLSLECTVEGTSNPNLYWYRQAAGRGLQLLFYSVGIGQISSEVPQNLSASRPQDRQFILSSKKLLLSDSGFYLCAWSQQGVEAFFGQGTRLTVV.

The chain combines TRBV9 with TRBJ2-6, with D uncertain. Trimming took 0 bases from V and 0 from J, leaving 10 bases between them. The CDR3 runs 17 residues. Per germline, CDR1 SGDLS and CDR2 YYNGEE. CDR3: CASSVVARFSGANVLTF. The CDR3 nucleotides are TGTGCCAGCAGCGTAGTAGCTCGGTTCTCTGGGGCCAACGTCCTGACTTTC.

The chain employs TRBV4-1 and TRBJ2-1; TRBD2 matches at 7 bases. The V segment lost 4 bases and the J segment 5 bases; nucleotides outside the gene matches: 8. The CDR3 extends over 15 amino acids. Germline V gene sequence: CDR1 MGHRA, CDR2 YSYEKL. In DNA, the CDR3 is TGCGCCAGCAGCCCTAGCCGTCGGGGGGACAATGAGCAGTTCTTC. This encodes CASSPSRRGDNEQFF.

This clonotype was seen once. This sequence joins TRBV9 and TRBJ2-1; unclear D gene. Germline V CDR1 and CDR2: SGDLS, YYNGEE. V gave up 4 bases and J gave up 0 bases, with 14 bases separating them. This CDR3 has 16 amino acids. The CDR3 nucleotides are TGTGCCAGCAGCCAATCTAACTTTCCCTCCTACAATGAGCAGTTCTTC. Residues: CASSQSNFPSYNEQFF.

V usage is TRBV4-1 and J usage is TRBJ1-1; 8 bases fit TRBD1. This CDR3 contains 15 residues. The junction had 3 bases not matched to a gene; V was cut back by 0 bases and J by 3 bases. Germline CDR1 is MGHRA and CDR2 is YSYEKL. The CDR3 nucleotides are TGCGCCAGCAGCCAAGATACAGGGGGAGACACTGAAGCTTTCTTT. This encodes CASSQDTGGDTEAFF.

V gene TRBV3-1 combines with J gene TRBJ2-4; the D gene is possibly TRBD2 (6 bases). The ends were cut back, 1 base at V and 11 bases at J, with 21 bases in the middle. The V gene's germline CDR1 is LGHDT and CDR2 YNNKEL (reference sequence). This CDR3 spans 16 amino acids. CDR3 protein: CASSQGGGVGRDVQYF. The CDR3 region has the DNA TGTGCCAGCAGCCAAGGTGGCGGGGTAGGAAGAGATGTTCAGTACTTC.

This clonotype has a handful of counts. Relative to the germline gene, one junction end is altered; a read error may explain this. The V and J genes are TRBV7-2 and TRBJ1-3; D remains ambiguous. There are 13 residues in the CDR3. Germline V lookup: CDR1 SGHTA, CDR2 FQGNSA. CDR3 amino acids: CASGLSPGNTIYF. The DNA for the CDR3 is TGTGCCAGCGGCTTAAGCCCTGGAAACACCATATATTTT. Filled out from reference TRBV7-2 and TRBJ1-3, the complete variable domain reads GAGVSQSPSNKVTEKGKDVELRCDPISGHTALYWYRQSLGQGLEFLIYFQGNSAPDKSGLPSDRFSAERTGGSVSTLTIQRTQQEDSAVYLCASGLSPGNTIYFGEGSWLTVV.

This clonotype was recorded only once. The chain combines TRBV20-1 with TRBJ2-5; unclear D gene. Germline-derived CDR1 and CDR2 are DFQATT and SNEGSKA (reference sequence). CDR3 length: 14 residues. V shed 0 bases and J shed 5 bases, with 13 bases lying between them. The CDR3: CSAREPLRVETQYF. DNA for the CDR3: TGCAGTGCTAGAGAGCCCCTCCGGGTGGAGACCCAGTACTTC.

This rearrangement joins TRBV15 to TRBJ1-1, with D perhaps matching TRBD1 (5 bases). CDR3 length equals 15 residues. With 5 bases removed from V and 7 bases from J, the gap between germline ends came to 20 bases. Looked up from germline, CDR1 is LNHNV and CDR2 is YYDKDF (reference sequence). The CDR3 protein is CATSVLDTRRGEAFF. The DNA of the CDR3 is TGTGCCACCAGCGTACTGGACACCCGTCGCGGTGAAGCTTTCTTT. The full variable domain, completed using reference TRBV15 and TRBJ1-1, is DAMVIQNPRYQVTQFGKPVTLSCSQTLNHNVMYWYQQKSSQAPKLLFHYYDKDFNNEADTPDNFQSRRPNTSFCFLDIRSPGLGDTAMYLCATSVLDTRRGEAFFGQGTRLTVV.

This clonotype appeared a single time. The chain joins TRBV20-1 to TRBJ2-1; possibly TRBD2 for D (6 bases). The CDR3 totals 15 residues. Trimming cost V 5 bases and J 0 bases, with 14 bases left between them. CDR1 is DFQATT and CDR2 is SNEGSKA in the germline V gene (reference sequence). The CDR3 sequence is CSACSGSSSYNEQFF. The DNA of the CDR3 is TGCAGTGCTTGTTCCGGGAGCAGCTCCTACAATGAGCAGTTCTTC.

This clonotype appeared a single time. The J gene is TRBJ2-1, the V gene TRBV20-1; 9 bases line up with TRBD2. CDR1 DFQATT and CDR2 SNEGSKA come from the germline V gene (reference sequence). The V and J ends lost 7 bases and 0 bases, in that order; junction bases with no gene match: 7. The CDR3 contains 15 residues. DNA for the CDR3: TGCAGTGTCTCTAGCGGGACCGCCTCCTACAATGAGCAGTTCTTC. Its translation: CSVSSGTASYNEQFF.

CDR3 nucleotide sequence: TGTGCCAGCAGAGTGGGACACGGGACCTACGAGCAGTACTTC. Protein: CASRVGHGTYEQYF. The rearrangement links TRBV27 to TRBJ2-7, with a possible D match to TRBD1 (6 bases). Trimming took 6 bases from V and 2 from J, leaving 14 bases between them. Germline lookup yields CDR1 MNHEY and CDR2 SMNVEV (reference sequence). The CDR3 is 14 residues long.

The V and J genes are TRBV6-5 and TRBJ1-4; possibly TRBD1 for D (5 bases). CDR3 length: 15 amino acids. Germline V lookup: CDR1 MNHEY, CDR2 SVGAGI. The germline V and J ends were trimmed by 5 bases and 5 bases, with 15 bases remaining between them. The CDR3 sequence is CASSRQGRENEKLFF. CDR3 bases: TGTGCCAGCAGTCGGCAGGGAAGAGAGAATGAAAAACTGTTTTTT.

This clonotype was recorded only once. The chain joins TRBV23-1 to TRBJ2-5; D is unclear. TRBV23-1 is an ORF, with its function uncertain. The CDR3 is made up of 12 amino acids. With 4 bases removed from V and 2 bases from J, the gap between germline ends came to 5 bases. The CDR3 reads CASSRRQETQYF. The CDR3 DNA is TGCGCCAGCAGTCGCAGGCAAGAGACCCAGTACTTC.

The CDR3 region has the DNA TGTGCCAGCAGTTCTTGGCTAGCGGGAGACACAGATACGCAGTATTTT. Translation: CASSSWLAGDTDTQYF. This chain joins TRBV12-3 or TRBV12-4 and TRBJ2-3, with TRBD2 identical over 10 bases. The CDR3 sequence is 16 residues long. V shed 4 bases, J shed 2 bases, and the junction held 6 bases outside the gene matches.

This clonotype has only one observation. The chain is built from TRBV7-8 and TRBJ2-7, with 10 bases that match TRBD2. V lost 0 bases to trimming and J lost 3 bases; unmatched junction nucleotides: 11. The germline V gene has CDR1 SGHVS and CDR2 FQNEAQ. The CDR3 runs 18 residues. The CDR3 spells CASSLARLAGEGYYEQYF. CDR3 nucleotide sequence: TGTGCCAGCAGCTTAGCGCGGCTAGCGGGAGAAGGGTACTACGAGCAGTACTTC.